Shown below are 9 T cell receptor beta chains from a single sample sequenced in a study of blood T cell repertoires in COVID-19. Data came from immunoSEQ multiplex PCR; TCRdb stores just in-frame clones and leaves some out. The sample consists of more than 200,000 clones, roughly nine tenths of them appearing once. Sequenced input: peripheral blood. These receptors all stem from a woman aged 45 to 65 with COVID-19, enrolled during active disease.

This chain links TRBV6-6 with TRBJ2-2; D is unresolved. CDR3 length equals 12 residues. The germline V gene encodes CDR1 MNHNY and CDR2 SVGAGI (reference sequence). Trimming took off 4 bases at V and 5 bases at J, with 5 bases between the two ends. The CDR3 reads CASSSPTGELFF. CDR3 DNA: TGTGCCAGCAGTTCCCCGACCGGGGAGCTGTTTTTT.

This rearrangement joins TRBV30 to TRBJ1-2, with D tentatively TRBD1 (6 bases). V was shortened by 0 bases and J by 1 base, with 18 bases between the two germline ends. CDR1 and CDR2 (germline): GTSNPN, SVGIG (reference sequence). The CDR3 consists of 17 residues. CDR3 bases: TGTGCCTGGAGTGTACCCCAAAGAGGGGGACGTAACTATGGCTACACCTTC. It translates to CAWSVPQRGGRNYGYTF.

V usage is TRBV5-4 and J usage is TRBJ2-7, with TRBD1 identical over 10 bases. This CDR3 region has 15 residues. CDR1 and CDR2 from the germline V gene are SGHNT and YYREEE (reference sequence). The V segment lost 4 bases and the J segment 2 bases; nucleotides outside the gene matches: 6. The CDR3 spells CASSQPGQGTYEQYF. The CDR3 coding sequence is TGTGCCAGCAGCCAGCCGGGACAGGGGACCTACGAGCAGTACTTC.

This chain joins TRBV4-1 and TRBJ1-5; 7 bases fit TRBD1. V lost 6 bases to trimming and J lost 2 bases; unmatched junction nucleotides: 7. The CDR3 sequence is 15 residues long. Germline V gene sequence: CDR1 MGHRA, CDR2 YSYEKL. CDR3 sequence: CASRATGVGNQPQHF. The CDR3 nucleotides are TGCGCCAGCAGGGCAACAGGGGTTGGCAATCAGCCCCAGCATTTT.

J is TRBJ1-1 and V is TRBV19, with 8 bases identical to TRBD1. The CDR3 has 16 residues. Germline values: CDR1 LNHDA, CDR2 SQIVND (reference sequence). The junction had 9 bases not matched to a gene; V was cut back by 2 bases and J by 4 bases. For the CDR3, the DNA is TGTGCCAGTAGTATATGGACAGGGCCTTTCGGCACTGAAGCTTTCTTT. Its protein product is CASSIWTGPFGTEAFF. Full variable domain (missing parts from reference TRBV19 and TRBJ1-1): DGGITQSPKYLFRKEGQNVTLSCEQNLNHDAMYWYRQDPGQGLRLIYYSQIVNDFQKGDIAEGYSVSREKKESFPLTVTSAQKNPTAFYLCASSIWTGPFGTEAFFGQGTRLTVV.

The chain has TRBV19 and TRBJ1-2, with D possibly matching TRBD1 (6 bases). The V and J ends lost 8 bases and 3 bases respectively, with 16 bases between them. Germline values: CDR1 LNHDA, CDR2 SQIVND (reference sequence). The CDR3 runs to 14 residues. Here the CDR3 DNA reads TGTGCCAGTGGCCTTGGACAGAGTTACTATGGCTACACCTTC. Its translation: CASGLGQSYYGYTF.

This CDR3 is CASSLPGGNTEAFF. The CDR3 region has the DNA TGTGCCAGTAGTCTCCCAGGGGGTAACACTGAAGCTTTCTTT. This chain links TRBV19 with TRBJ1-1, with 7 bases lining up with TRBD1. In germline, CDR1 is LNHDA, CDR2 SQIVND (reference sequence). Trimming at V came to 5 bases and at J to 2 bases, leaving 5 bases not matched to a gene. The CDR3 runs to 14 residues.

The chain links TRBV2 to TRBJ2-4, with 10 bases aligning to TRBD1. CDR1 and CDR2 from the germline V gene are SNHLY and FYNNEI. Trimming cost V 7 bases and J 11 bases; bases outside gene matches: 11. The CDR3 length is 14 residues. CDR3: CASKVGGQGYFQYF. DNA for the CDR3: TGTGCCAGCAAAGTAGGGGGACAGGGGTATTTTCAGTACTTC.

The CDR3 DNA reads as TGTGCCAGCAGACCCGGGACAGGGGTGGGGCAGCCCCAGCATTTT. As protein: CASRPGTGVGQPQHF. The chain carries TRBV2 and TRBJ1-5; 10 bases line up with TRBD1. CDR1 and CDR2 (germline): SNHLY, FYNNEI. The CDR3 has 15 residues. With 6 bases clipped from V and 7 bases from J, the junction kept 9 bases outside the gene matches.